These 28 T cell receptor beta chains came from one sample sequenced in a study of T cells in women clearing cervical HPV infection. TCRdb keeps only in-frame clones here, not all; method: immunoSEQ multiplex PCR. The sample is made up of over 30,000 clones, and the top ten hold 4.8% of it. Material for sequencing was blood buffy coat. The receptors here all came from a woman between 18 and 70 years old with a cervical HPV16 infection that either progressed to CIN3+ or cleared (not recorded which).

Details on this clone: The missing CDR3 end, 3 residues past where the read stops, is filled in from the germline J gene. V usage is TRBV9 and J usage is TRBJ2-3; 8 nucleotides match TRBD2. This CDR3 region has 15 residues. J gave up 6 bases and V 5 bases, and 11 bases lay outside the gene matches. Germline V gene lookup returns CDR1 SGDLS and CDR2 YYNGEE. The CDR3 DNA, read in part, is TGTGCCAGCAGGACCGGGAGGGCTAGCGGGGATACG. Protein: CASRTGRASGDT. The CDR3 as a whole reads CASRTGRASGDTQYF.

Comments on this clone: The CDR3 is cut off 3 residues early in the read; its end comes from the germline J gene. The genes are TRBV11-2 and TRBJ1-2; TRBD1 aligns across 8 bases. The length of the CDR3 is 15 residues. Germline CDR1 SGHAT, CDR2 FQNNGV. J lost 4 bases, V lost 5 bases, and 9 bases had no gene match. CDR3 protein: CASSLPQGAGYGYTF. The covered CDR3 bases are TGTGCCAGCAGCCTACCTCAGGGGGCCGGCTATGGC. Based on the CDR3 plus reference TRBV11-2 and TRBJ1-2, the full variable domain is EAGVAQSPRYKIIEKRQSVAFWCNPISGHATLYWYQQILGQGPKLLIQFQNNGVVDDSQLPKDRFSAERLKGVDSTLKIQPAKLEDSAVYLCASSLPQGAGYGYTFGSGTRLTVV.

Remarks on this clone: The read gets to within 3 residues of the CDR3 end, and the germline J gene fills in the rest. The V and J genes are TRBV11-1 and TRBJ2-3; TRBD1 aligns across 8 bases. Germline assignment: CDR1 SGHAT and CDR2 FQDESV (reference sequence). Losses at the gene ends were 0 bases for V and 1 base for J; bases not matched to a gene: 0. This CDR3 comprises 15 residues. CDR3 protein: CASSLAGQGTDTQYF. Incomplete CDR3 DNA: TGTGCCAGCAGCTTAGCGGGACAGGGCACAGATACG.

As concerns this clone: The CDR3 end is not reached by the read, which stops 3 residues before it; the germline J gene fills it in. The V gene is TRBV7-8, the J gene TRBJ2-3, with 12 bases aligning to TRBD2. J was trimmed by 1 base and V by 8 bases; bases with no gene match: 10. The CDR3 is 17 amino acids. CDR1 SGHVS and CDR2 FQNEAQ come from the germline V gene. The CDR3 DNA, read in part, is TGTGCCAGCGACACTAGCGGGGGGATCCGACGCACAGATACG. It codes for CASDTSGGIRRTDT. The full-length CDR3 reads as CASDTSGGIRRTDTQYF.

A word on this clone: The CDR3 end is not reached by the read, which stops 3 residues before it; the germline J gene fills it in. The chain has TRBV18 and TRBJ1-4; weak D call: TRBD1 (6 bases). The V gene's germline CDR1 is KGHSH and CDR2 LQKENI. This CDR3 has 14 amino acids. Trimming left V 2 bases short and J 8 bases short, with 12 bases between. The part of the CDR3 DNA that was read is TGTGCCAGCTCACCAACACAGGGCCCAGAAAAA. Protein sequence: CASSPTQGPEK. The full CDR3 sequence reads CASSPTQGPEKLFF.

As regards this clone: Read sequence stops 3 residues before the CDR3 end, and the germline J gene provides the missing end. The rearrangement uses TRBV19 and TRBJ1-6; no reliable D call. Germline-derived CDR1 and CDR2 are LNHDA and SQIVND (reference sequence). This CDR3 region has 15 residues. The V gene lost 6 bases and the J gene lost 12 bases, with 21 bases spanning the gap. Here the CDR3 reads CASSHPGGPGGPLHF. The covered CDR3 bases are TGTGCCAGTAGCCACCCGGGCGGGCCAGGTGGACCC.

As regards this clone: The CDR3 end is not reached by the read, which stops 3 residues before it; the germline J gene fills it in. The V gene is TRBV4-2, the J gene TRBJ2-4, with 10 bases fitting TRBD2. The germline gives CDR1 LGHNA, CDR2 YNFKEQ. J gave up 3 bases and V 0 bases, and 8 bases lay outside the gene matches. This CDR3 has 18 residues. The sequenced part of the CDR3 DNA is TGTGCCAGCAGCCAAGATTTGGCTAGCGGGGGAGGCAAAAACATT. Translated, it gives CASSQDLASGGGKNI. From start to end, the CDR3 is CASSQDLASGGGKNIQYF.

With regard to this clone: The read finishes 3 residues shy of the CDR3 end, and the germline J gene is used to complete it. The chain uses TRBV5-5 and TRBJ1-2, with D unclear. The CDR3 consists of 12 residues. Germline V gene data show CDR1 as SGHKS and CDR2 as YYEKEE (reference sequence). CDR3 DNA (partial): TGTGCCAGCAGCTTGACCGATAGCAGC. Its protein product is CASSLTDSS. The entire CDR3 is CASSLTDSSYTF.

Comments on this clone: The read is 3 residues too short to cover the CDR3 end, so that end is filled in from the germline J gene. J is TRBJ1-4 and V is TRBV12-3 or TRBV12-4, with 7 bases fitting TRBD1. Trimming removed 6 bases from V and 6 bases from J; junction bases left unmatched: 7. This CDR3 contains 14 residues. The part of the CDR3 DNA that was read is TGTGCCAGCAGCCCCGACAGGGACTATGAAAAA. It translates to CASSPDRDYEK. Given in full, the CDR3 is CASSPDRDYEKLFF.

For this clone: The read terminates 3 residues ahead of where the CDR3 ends, so the germline J gene completes it. This sequence joins TRBV13 and TRBJ2-2, with D possibly being TRBD2 (6 bases). The CDR3 is 16 amino acids. Germline V lookup: CDR1 PRHDT, CDR2 FYEKMQ (reference sequence). The V gene lost 6 bases and the J gene lost 5 bases, with 19 bases spanning the gap. The DNA read from the CDR3 is TGTGCCAGCAGATCCCGGGACTGGCAATTTACCGGGGAG. Residues: CASRSRDWQFTGE. The full CDR3 sequence reads CASRSRDWQFTGELFF.

The CDR3 protein is CASSSLGSGGAENEQFF. Incomplete CDR3 DNA: TGTGCCAGCAGCTCCCTGGGTAGCGGGGGGGCGGAGAATGAG. This chain connects TRBV7-3 to TRBJ2-1; 11 bases fit TRBD2. The observed sequence ends 3 residues before the CDR3 terminus, with the missing tail filled in from the germline J gene. V lost 4 bases, J lost 7 bases, and 12 bases stayed unmatched. This CDR3 is 17 amino acids long. From germline, CDR1 is SGHTA and CDR2 FQGTGA.

Points on this clone: The CDR3 end lies 3 residues beyond the end of the read and is filled in from the germline J gene. The chain links TRBV6-2 or TRBV6-3 to TRBJ2-2; possibly TRBD2 for D (5 bases). V was pared by 5 bases and J by 1 base, with 11 bases between. Germline-derived CDR1 and CDR2 are MNHEY and SVGEGT. This CDR3 is built from 15 residues. The part of the CDR3 DNA that was read is TGTGCCAGCAGTAGCTATCGGGGGAACACCGGGGAG. Translation: CASSSYRGNTGE. The whole CDR3 sequence is CASSSYRGNTGELFF.

As for this clone: The read ends 3 residues shy of where the CDR3 ends; the end is completed using the germline J gene. The rearrangement links TRBV19 to TRBJ2-7; the match to TRBD1 covers 8 bases. The CDR3 is 16 amino acids. CDR1 LNHDA and CDR2 SQIVND come from the germline V gene (reference sequence). The trim removed 1 base at V and 1 base at J, leaving 6 bases unmatched. CDR3 residues: CASSIGMWTGSYEQYF. Incomplete CDR3 DNA: TGTGCCAGTAGTATAGGAATGTGGACAGGGTCCTACGAG.

As to this clone: The read ends 3 residues early relative to the CDR3; the germline J gene fills the gap. The rearrangement links TRBV14 to TRBJ1-1, with D perhaps matching TRBD1 (6 bases). Per germline, CDR1 SGHDN and CDR2 FVKESK. This CDR3 comprises 12 residues. The CDR3 reads CASSRQRGEAFF. CDR3 DNA (partial): TGTGCCAGCAGTCGACAGAGGGGGGAA.

Concerning this clone itself: The CDR3 is cut off 3 residues early in the read; its end comes from the germline J gene. The V call is TRBV30, the J call TRBJ2-1, with 13 bases aligning to TRBD2. Unmatched junction bases numbered 18, after V lost 1 base and J lost 0 bases. The CDR3 sequence is 22 residues long. Germline CDR1 is GTSNPN and CDR2 is SVGIG (reference sequence). The CDR3 here is CAWSGGLFTSGGARASYNEQFF. CDR3 DNA, as far as it was read: TGTGCCTGGAGTGGGGGTCTTTTTACTAGCGGGGGGGCAAGAGCCTCCTACAATGAG.

A remark on this clone: Read data end 3 residues before the CDR3 end; the end is taken from the germline J gene. The chain combines TRBV23-1 with TRBJ2-3; the D is unclear. TRBV23-1 is identified as an open reading frame with a role that is uncertain. The CDR3 covers 14 residues. V lost 3 bases, J lost 5 bases, and 12 bases lay in between. This CDR3 reads CASSHLPAGDTQYF. The sequenced CDR3 bases are TGCGCCAGCAGTCATTTGCCCGCAGGAGATACG.

Comments on this clone: The CDR3 is cut off 3 residues early in the read; its end comes from the germline J gene. V is TRBV2 and J is TRBJ2-7, with D tentatively TRBD1 (6 bases). Trimming took 3 bases from V and 3 from J, leaving 18 bases between them. The CDR3 is 16 residues long. Germline V gene lookup returns CDR1 SNHLY and CDR2 FYNNEI. CDR3 protein: CASSEGWPGRGYEQYF. CDR3 bases read: TGTGCCAGCAGTGAGGGATGGCCCGGCAGGGGCTACGAG.

As to this clone: The read is 3 residues too short to cover the CDR3 end, so that end is filled in from the germline J gene. This chain connects TRBV18 to TRBJ1-1, with unresolved D. The CDR3 extends over 13 amino acids. Trimming cost V 3 bases and J 3 bases, with 8 bases left between them. Germline assignment: CDR1 KGHSH and CDR2 LQKENI. The DNA read from the CDR3 is TGTGCCAGCTCACCGGCCCGGGACACTGAA. Translated: CASSPARDTE. The entire CDR3 protein reads CASSPARDTEAFF.

Of note for this clone: Read data end 3 residues before the CDR3 end; the end is taken from the germline J gene. V gene TRBV5-1 combines with J gene TRBJ2-5, with D unresolved. Germline CDR1 and CDR2: SGHRS and YFSETQ. The ends were cut back, 3 bases at V and 1 base at J, with 7 bases in the middle. The CDR3 sequence is 13 residues long. CDR3 DNA (partial): TGCGCCAGCAGCTCATACACCCAAGAGACC. Residues: CASSSYTQET. The entire CDR3 sequence reads CASSSYTQETQYF.

With respect to this clone: The missing CDR3 end, 3 residues past where the read stops, is filled in from the germline J gene. The chain recombines TRBV7-9 with TRBJ2-7; a possible D gene is TRBD1 (5 bases). Germline V gene data show CDR1 as SEHNR and CDR2 as FQNEAQ (reference sequence). The CDR3 runs to 15 residues. V was shortened by 4 bases and J by 4 bases, with 17 bases between the two germline ends. The CDR3 DNA, read in part, is TGTGCCAGCAGCTCCTCAGGGCGATCGGATTACGAG. This translates into CASSSSGRSDYE. The complete CDR3 protein is CASSSSGRSDYEQYF.

Incomplete CDR3 DNA: TGTGCCAGCAGCTTTGAGGGGGGGTCCTGGCCC. Its protein is CASSFEGGSWP. The CDR3, in full, reads CASSFEGGSWPQHF. This sequence joins TRBV5-5 and TRBJ1-5; tentative D call: TRBD1 (6 bases). The CDR3 end falls 3 residues outside the read, so it is completed with the germline J gene. Germline assignment: CDR1 SGHKS and CDR2 YYEKEE (reference sequence). The CDR3 runs to 14 residues. Deletions cut 2 bases from V and 9 bases from J, with 15 bases between.

As concerns this clone: Sequencing ends 3 residues short of the CDR3 end; the germline J gene provides the rest. The V and J genes are TRBV15 and TRBJ1-2, with unresolved D. Germline loops: CDR1 LNHNV, CDR2 YYDKDF (reference sequence). V was shortened by 0 bases and J by 5 bases, with 10 bases between the two germline ends. The CDR3 covers 14 residues. The CDR3 is CATSRDRTVYGYTF. The CDR3 bases that were read are TGTGCCACCAGCAGAGATCGCACAGTTTATGGC.

In regard to this clone: The CDR3 end falls 3 residues outside the read, so it is completed with the germline J gene. The chain combines TRBV19 with TRBJ1-2; no firm D call. In germline, CDR1 is LNHDA, CDR2 SQIVND (reference sequence). The length of the CDR3 is 15 residues. The germline V and J ends were trimmed by 3 bases and 4 bases, with 15 bases remaining between them. Partial CDR3 DNA: TGTGCCAGTAGTATCGAGGGTAATTCACCCTATGGC. Amino acid sequence: CASSIEGNSPYG. The whole CDR3 sequence reads CASSIEGNSPYGYTF.

To note about this clone: From the germline J gene comes the end of the CDR3, since the read stops 3 residues before it. J is TRBJ2-7 and V is TRBV6-1, with D tentatively TRBD2 (6 bases). The germline V gene encodes CDR1 MNHNS and CDR2 SASEGT. The CDR3 extends over 15 amino acids. Between the trimmed V and J ends, which lost 1 base and 2 bases, there was a span of 12 bases. CDR3 sequence reads: CASSEVGGFTYEQYF. Partial CDR3 DNA: TGTGCCAGCAGTGAAGTAGGAGGGTTTACCTACGAG.

A remark on this clone: Read coverage stops 3 residues before the CDR3 terminus; the germline J gene supplies the remainder. This chain links TRBV29-1 with TRBJ2-1; D is ambiguous. Germline V gene lookup returns CDR1 SQVTM and CDR2 ANQGSEA. CDR3 length: 14 residues. Trimming stripped 6 bases from V and 3 bases from J, with 15 bases between. The CDR3 DNA, read in part, is TGCAGCGTGAGAGCTCAAGATTACTACAATGAG. It is translated as CSVRAQDYYNE. The CDR3 reads in full as CSVRAQDYYNEQFF.

As for this clone: The CDR3 extends 3 residues past the end of the read, so its final part is completed from the germline J gene. The chain uses TRBV18 and TRBJ2-2, with a weak D call TRBD1 (6 bases). The CDR3 is made up of 15 amino acids. In germline, CDR1 is KGHSH, CDR2 LQKENI. V was shortened by 6 bases and J by 5 bases, with 16 bases between the two germline ends. Incomplete CDR3 DNA: TGTGCCAGCTCCCCAGGGGCCTCGAGGACCGGGGAG. Amino acid sequence: CASSPGASRTGE. The whole CDR3 reads CASSPGASRTGELFF.

Note on this clone: The read is 3 residues too short to cover the CDR3 end, so that end is filled in from the germline J gene. The same CDR3 is also encoded by other DNA sequences in this sample. The rearrangement joins TRBV18 to TRBJ2-1; 7 bases line up with TRBD1. Germline loops: CDR1 KGHSH, CDR2 LQKENI. After removal of 3 bases from V and 7 bases from J, the junction contained 9 bases not matched to a gene. The CDR3 covers 15 residues. CDR3 region: CASSPPGRQGNEQFF. The CDR3 DNA, read in part, is TGTGCCAGCTCACCCCCCGGCCGACAGGGAAATGAG.

Turning to this clone: The read gets to within 3 residues of the CDR3 end, and the germline J gene fills in the rest. The J gene is TRBJ2-1, the V gene TRBV12-5, with TRBD2 identical over 13 bases. The CDR3 extends over 15 amino acids. The trim removed 5 bases at V and 7 bases at J, leaving 5 bases unmatched. Germline assignment: CDR1 LGHNT and CDR2 FRNRAP. The sequenced part of the CDR3 DNA is TGTGCTAGTGGTCCCCGACTAGCGGGGGGTAATGAG. This encodes CASGPRLAGGNE. The whole CDR3 reads CASGPRLAGGNEQFF.